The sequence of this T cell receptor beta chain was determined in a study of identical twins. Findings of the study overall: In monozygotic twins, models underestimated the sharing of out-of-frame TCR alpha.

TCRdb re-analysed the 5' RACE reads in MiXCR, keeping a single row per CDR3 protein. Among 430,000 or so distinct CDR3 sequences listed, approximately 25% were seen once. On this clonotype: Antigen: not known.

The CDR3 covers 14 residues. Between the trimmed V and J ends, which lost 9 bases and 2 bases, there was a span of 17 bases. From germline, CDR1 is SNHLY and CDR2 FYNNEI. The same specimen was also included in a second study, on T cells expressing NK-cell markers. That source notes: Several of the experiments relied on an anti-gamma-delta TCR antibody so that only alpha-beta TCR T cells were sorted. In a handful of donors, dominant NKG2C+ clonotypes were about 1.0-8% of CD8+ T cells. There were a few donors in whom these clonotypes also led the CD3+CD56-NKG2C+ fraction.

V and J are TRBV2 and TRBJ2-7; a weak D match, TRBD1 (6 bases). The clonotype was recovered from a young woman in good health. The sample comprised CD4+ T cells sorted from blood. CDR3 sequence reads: CASTRDTWTYEQYF. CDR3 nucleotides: TGTGCCAGTACTAGGGACACCTGGACCTACGAGCAGTACTTC.